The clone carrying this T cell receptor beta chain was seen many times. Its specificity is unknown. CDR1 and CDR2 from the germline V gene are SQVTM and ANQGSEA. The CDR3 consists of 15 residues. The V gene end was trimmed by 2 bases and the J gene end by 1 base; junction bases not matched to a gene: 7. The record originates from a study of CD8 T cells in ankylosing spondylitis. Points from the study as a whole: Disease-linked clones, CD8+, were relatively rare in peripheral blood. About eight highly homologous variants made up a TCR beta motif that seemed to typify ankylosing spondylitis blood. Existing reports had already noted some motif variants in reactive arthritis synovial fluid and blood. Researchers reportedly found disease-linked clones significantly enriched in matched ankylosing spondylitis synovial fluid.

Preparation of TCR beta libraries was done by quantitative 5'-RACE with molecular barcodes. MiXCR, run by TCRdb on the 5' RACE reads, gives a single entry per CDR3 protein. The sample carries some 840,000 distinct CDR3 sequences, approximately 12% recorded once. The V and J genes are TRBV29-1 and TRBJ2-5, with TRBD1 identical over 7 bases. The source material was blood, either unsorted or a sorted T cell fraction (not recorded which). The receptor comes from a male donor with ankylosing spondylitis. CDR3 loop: CSVESEGTVQETQYF. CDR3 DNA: TGCAGCGTTGAATCAGAGGGGACAGTCCAAGAGACCCAGTACTTC. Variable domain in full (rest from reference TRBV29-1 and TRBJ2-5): SAVISQKPSRDICQRGTSLTIQCQVDSQVTMMFWYRQQPGQSLTLIATANQGSEATYESGFVIDKFPISRPNLTFSTLTVSNMSPEDSSIYLCSVESEGTVQETQYFGPGTRLLVL.